This T cell receptor beta chain was sequenced in a study of shared clonotypes between healthy human individuals. The overall study: A donor's plate count was three for CD4 naive and three for CD4 memory; CD8 naive had two and CD8 memory one. Study-wide results and caveats: Lower generation probabilities were found for non-shared clonotypes than for those shared by all four donors.

The DNA input per sorted-subset replicate PCR was around 200 ng, corresponding to around 28,000 T cell genomes. Only in-frame clones appear in the TCRdb table, and some are missing; sequencing was by immunoSEQ multiplex PCR. Among some 2,000,000 clones listed, under 97% were seen once. A word on this clone: What it binds is unknown.

This CDR3 region has 15 residues. Trimming cost V 0 bases and J 2 bases, with 14 bases left between them. The germline V gene encodes CDR1 GTSNPN and CDR2 SVGIG (reference sequence). The receptor comes from a man aged 18 to 29 in good health. The chain has TRBV30 and TRBJ2-7, with D uncertain. Sequenced: naive CD4+ T cells sorted from blood. As to subset: CD45RA+ positively selected. In DNA, the CDR3 is TGTGCCTGGAGTGTAGCCCTACCGCCCACCTACGAGCAGTACTTC. Translated: CAWSVALPPTYEQYF.